Below, one TCR beta chain is given with its context. The data derive from a study of blood T cell repertoires in COVID-19. The overall study: The study drew acute and convalescent COVID-19 samples from the United States, Italy and Spain. The analysed material was cDNA or gDNA that came from T cells, B-cell-depleted T cells, or PBMCs.

Per the original methods: Using reference gene primer amplification, nucleated cell counts were estimated. Clones were sequenced by immunoSEQ multiplex PCR, and TCRdb holds only the in-frame ones, with some missing. For V, J and clone size, that table is used; D and trimming come from the DNA. The sample lists approximately 280,000 clones, 85% to 90% occurring once. Unmatched junction bases numbered 5, after V lost 4 bases and J lost 5 bases. In germline, CDR1 is SNHLY, CDR2 FYNNEI. CDR3 length equals 14 residues. The chain recombines TRBV2 with TRBJ2-3, with 8 bases matching TRBD2. Sequenced material: peripheral blood. The sequence derives from a man in his forties or fifties with acute or convalescent COVID-19. The chain's CDR3 is CASSGSGGIDTQYF. CDR3 DNA: TGTGCCAGCAGTGGTTCGGGGGGGATAGATACGCAGTATTTT.